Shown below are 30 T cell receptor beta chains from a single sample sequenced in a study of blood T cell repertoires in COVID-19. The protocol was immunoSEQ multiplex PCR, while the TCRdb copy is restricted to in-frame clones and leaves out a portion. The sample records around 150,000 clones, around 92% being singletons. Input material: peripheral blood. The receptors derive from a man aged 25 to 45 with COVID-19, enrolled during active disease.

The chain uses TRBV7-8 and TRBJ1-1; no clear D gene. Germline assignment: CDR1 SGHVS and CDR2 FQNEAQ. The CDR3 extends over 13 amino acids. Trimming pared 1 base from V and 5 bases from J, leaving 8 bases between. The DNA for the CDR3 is TGTGCCAGCAGCTTAGGTGGGAGGACTGAAGCTTTCTTT. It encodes CASSLGGRTEAFF.

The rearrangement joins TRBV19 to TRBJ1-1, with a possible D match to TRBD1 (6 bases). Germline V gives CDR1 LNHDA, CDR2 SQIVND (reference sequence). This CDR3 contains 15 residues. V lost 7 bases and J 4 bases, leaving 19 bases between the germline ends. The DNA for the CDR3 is TGTGCCAGTATTCCAACTACAGGGTTTAGCACTGAAGCTTTCTTT. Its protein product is CASIPTTGFSTEAFF.

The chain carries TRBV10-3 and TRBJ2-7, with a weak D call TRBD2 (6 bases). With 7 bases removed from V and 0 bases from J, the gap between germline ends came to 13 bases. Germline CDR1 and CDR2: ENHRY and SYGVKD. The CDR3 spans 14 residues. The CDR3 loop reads CAINPGAASYEQYF. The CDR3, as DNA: TGTGCCATCAATCCGGGAGCGGCCTCCTACGAGCAGTACTTC.

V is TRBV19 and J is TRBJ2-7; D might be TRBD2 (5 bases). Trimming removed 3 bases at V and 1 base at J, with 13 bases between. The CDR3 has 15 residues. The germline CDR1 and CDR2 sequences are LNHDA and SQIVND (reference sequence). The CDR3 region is CASSIRGSGSYEQYF. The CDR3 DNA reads TGTGCCAGTAGTATCCGAGGGAGTGGATCCTACGAGCAGTACTTC.

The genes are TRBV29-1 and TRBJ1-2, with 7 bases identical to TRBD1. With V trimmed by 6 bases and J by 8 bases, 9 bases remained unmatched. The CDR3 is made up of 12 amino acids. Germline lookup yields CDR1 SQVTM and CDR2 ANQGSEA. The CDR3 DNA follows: TGCAGCGTCATAACAGGGGAGTACGGCTACACCTTC. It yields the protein CSVITGEYGYTF.

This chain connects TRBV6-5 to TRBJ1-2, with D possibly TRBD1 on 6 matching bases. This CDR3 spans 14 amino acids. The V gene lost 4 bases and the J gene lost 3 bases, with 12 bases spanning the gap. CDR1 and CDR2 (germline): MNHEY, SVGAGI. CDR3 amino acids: CASSLTGPYYGYTF. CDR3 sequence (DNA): TGTGCCAGCAGTTTGACAGGTCCATACTATGGCTACACCTTC.

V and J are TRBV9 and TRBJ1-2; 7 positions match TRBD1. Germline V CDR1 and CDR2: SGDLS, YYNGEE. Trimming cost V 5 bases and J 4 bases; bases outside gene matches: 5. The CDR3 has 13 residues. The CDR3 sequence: CASRRQGSYGYTF. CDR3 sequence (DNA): TGTGCCAGCAGGAGACAGGGCTCCTATGGCTACACCTTC.

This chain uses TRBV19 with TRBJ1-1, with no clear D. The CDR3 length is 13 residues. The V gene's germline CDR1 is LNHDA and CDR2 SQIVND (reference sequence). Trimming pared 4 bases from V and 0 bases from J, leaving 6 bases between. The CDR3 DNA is TGTGCCAGTAGTAAGCGCTTGAACACTGAAGCTTTCTTT. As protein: CASSKRLNTEAFF.

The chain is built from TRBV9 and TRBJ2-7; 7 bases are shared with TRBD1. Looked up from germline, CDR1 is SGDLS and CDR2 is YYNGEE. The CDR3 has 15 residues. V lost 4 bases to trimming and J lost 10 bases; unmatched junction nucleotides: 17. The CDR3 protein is CASSPRDSPPGDQYF. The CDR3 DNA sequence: TGTGCCAGCAGCCCCCGGGACAGTCCCCCTGGAGACCAGTACTTC. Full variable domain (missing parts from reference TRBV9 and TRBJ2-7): DSGVTQTPKHLITATGQRVTLRCSPRSGDLSVYWYQQSLDQGLQFLIQYYNGEERAKGNILERFSAQQFPDLHSELNLSSLELGDSALYFCASSPRDSPPGDQYFGPGTRLTVT.

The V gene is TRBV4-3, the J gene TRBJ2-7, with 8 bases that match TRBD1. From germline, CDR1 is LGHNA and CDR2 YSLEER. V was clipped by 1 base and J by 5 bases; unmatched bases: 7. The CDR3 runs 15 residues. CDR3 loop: CASSQGAGGMHEQYF. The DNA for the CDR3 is TGCGCCAGCAGCCAAGGCGCAGGGGGCATGCACGAGCAGTACTTC.

CDR3 sequence (DNA): TGTGCCAGCAGTTACAGGACAGGGATAGGAGAAAAACTGTTTTTT. Its protein product is CASSYRTGIGEKLFF. The chain employs TRBV6-5 and TRBJ1-4; TRBD1 matches 8 bases. J lost 8 bases, V lost 2 bases, and 7 bases had no gene match. From germline, CDR1 is MNHEY and CDR2 SVGAGI. The CDR3 totals 15 residues.

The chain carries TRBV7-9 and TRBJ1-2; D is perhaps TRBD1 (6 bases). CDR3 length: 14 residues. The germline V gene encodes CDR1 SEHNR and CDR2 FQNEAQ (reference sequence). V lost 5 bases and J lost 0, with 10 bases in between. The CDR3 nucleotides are TGTGCCAGCAGCCCGGACAGTTCTAACTATGGCTACACCTTC. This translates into CASSPDSSNYGYTF.

As DNA, the CDR3 is TGTGCCAGCAACCGGGACAGCGATAATTCACCCCTCCACTTT. Translated: CASNRDSDNSPLHF. The chain has TRBV3-1 (or the pseudogene TRBV3-2) and TRBJ1-6, with 7 bases identical to TRBD1. The CDR3 has 14 amino acids. Germline V gives CDR1 LGHDT, CDR2 YNNKEL (reference sequence). V dropped 7 bases and J dropped 5; count of bases not matched to a gene: 5.

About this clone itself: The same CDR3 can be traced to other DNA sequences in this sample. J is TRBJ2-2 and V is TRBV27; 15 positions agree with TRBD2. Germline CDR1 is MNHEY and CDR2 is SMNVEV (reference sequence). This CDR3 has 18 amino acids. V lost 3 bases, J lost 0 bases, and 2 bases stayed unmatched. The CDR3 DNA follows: TGTGCCAGCAGTTTGGGACTAGCGGGGGGCGCGAACACCGGGGAGCTGTTTTTT. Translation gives CASSLGLAGGANTGELFF.

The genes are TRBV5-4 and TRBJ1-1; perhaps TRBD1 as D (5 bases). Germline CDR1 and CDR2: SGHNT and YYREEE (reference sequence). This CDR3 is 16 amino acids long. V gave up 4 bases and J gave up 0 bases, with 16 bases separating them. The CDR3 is CASSAFSGGVNTEAFF. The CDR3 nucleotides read TGTGCCAGCAGCGCCTTCTCGGGAGGGGTGAACACTGAAGCTTTCTTT.

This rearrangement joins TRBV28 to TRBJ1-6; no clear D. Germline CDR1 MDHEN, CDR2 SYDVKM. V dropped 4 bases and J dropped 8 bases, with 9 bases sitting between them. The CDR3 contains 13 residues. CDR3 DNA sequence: TGTGCCAGCAGTTCACAGCGGGATTCACCCCTCCACTTT. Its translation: CASSSQRDSPLHF.

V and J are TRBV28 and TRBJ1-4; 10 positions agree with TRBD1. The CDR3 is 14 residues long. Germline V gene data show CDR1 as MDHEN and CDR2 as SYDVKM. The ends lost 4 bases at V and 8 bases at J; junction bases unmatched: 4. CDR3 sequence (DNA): TGTGCCAGCAGTTCGGGACAGGGGTACGAAAAACTGTTTTTT. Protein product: CASSSGQGYEKLFF.

CDR3 bases: TGTGCCAGCAGTATGGGACAGGAGAACTATGGCTACACCTTC. This translates into CASSMGQENYGYTF. This chain links TRBV6-1 with TRBJ1-2, with 8 bases fitting TRBD1. V lost 5 bases to trimming and J lost 2 bases; unmatched junction nucleotides: 4. The CDR3 is made up of 14 amino acids. Germline V CDR1 and CDR2: MNHNS, SASEGT.

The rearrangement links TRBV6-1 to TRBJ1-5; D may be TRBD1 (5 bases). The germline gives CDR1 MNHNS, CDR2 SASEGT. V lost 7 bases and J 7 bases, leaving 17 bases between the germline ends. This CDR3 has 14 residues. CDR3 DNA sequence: TGTGCCAGCACTACCGGGTCGGGGGGACAGCCCCAGCATTTT. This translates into CASTTGSGGQPQHF.

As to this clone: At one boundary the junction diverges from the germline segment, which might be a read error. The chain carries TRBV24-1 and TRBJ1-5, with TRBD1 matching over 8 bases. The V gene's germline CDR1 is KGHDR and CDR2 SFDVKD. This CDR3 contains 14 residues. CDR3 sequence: CATSDSRGHQPQHF. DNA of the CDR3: TGCGCCACCAGTGACAGCAGGGGGCATCAGCCCCAGCATTTT.

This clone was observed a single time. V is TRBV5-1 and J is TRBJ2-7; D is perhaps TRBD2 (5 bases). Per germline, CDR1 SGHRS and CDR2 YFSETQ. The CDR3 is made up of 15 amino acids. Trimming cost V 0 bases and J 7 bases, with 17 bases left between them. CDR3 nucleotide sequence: TGCGCCAGCAGCTTGGTACGGCGCCGGGATGGGGAGCAGTACTTC. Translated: CASSLVRRRDGEQYF. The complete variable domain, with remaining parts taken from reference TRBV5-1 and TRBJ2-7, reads KAGVTQTPRYLIKTRGQQVTLSCSPISGHRSVSWYQQTPGQGLQFLFEYFSETQRNKGNFPGRFSGRQFSNSRSEMNVSTLELGDSALYLCASSLVRRRDGEQYFGPGTRLTVT.

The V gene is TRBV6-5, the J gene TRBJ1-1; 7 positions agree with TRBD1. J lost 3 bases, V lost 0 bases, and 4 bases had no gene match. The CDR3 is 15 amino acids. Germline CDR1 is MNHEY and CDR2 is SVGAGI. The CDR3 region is CASSYSFTGDTEAFF. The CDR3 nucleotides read TGTGCCAGCAGTTACTCGTTCACAGGGGACACTGAAGCTTTCTTT.

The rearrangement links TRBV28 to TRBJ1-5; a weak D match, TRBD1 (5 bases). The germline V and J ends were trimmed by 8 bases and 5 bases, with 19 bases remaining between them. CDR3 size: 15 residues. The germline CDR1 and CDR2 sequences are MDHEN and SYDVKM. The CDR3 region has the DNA TGTGCCAGCCATTCTCTACTTGGGGGGTATCAGCCCCAGCATTTT. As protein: CASHSLLGGYQPQHF.

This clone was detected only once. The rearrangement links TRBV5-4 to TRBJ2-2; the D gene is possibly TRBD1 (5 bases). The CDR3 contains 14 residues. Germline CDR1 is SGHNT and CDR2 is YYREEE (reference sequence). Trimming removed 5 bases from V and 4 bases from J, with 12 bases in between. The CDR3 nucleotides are TGTGCCAGCAGACGGGCAGGGTCCACCGGGGAGCTGTTTTTT. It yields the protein CASRRAGSTGELFF.

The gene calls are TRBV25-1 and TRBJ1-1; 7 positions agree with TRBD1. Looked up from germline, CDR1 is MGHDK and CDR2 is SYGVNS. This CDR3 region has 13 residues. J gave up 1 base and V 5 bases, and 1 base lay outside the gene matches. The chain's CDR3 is CASSRDRNTEAFF. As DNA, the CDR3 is TGTGCCAGCAGTCGGGACAGGAACACTGAAGCTTTCTTT. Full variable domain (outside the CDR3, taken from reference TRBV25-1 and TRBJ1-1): EADIYQTPRYLVIGTGKKITLECSQTMGHDKMYWYQQDPGMELHLIHYSYGVNSTEKGDLSSESTVSRIRTEHFPLTLESARPSHTSQYLCASSRDRNTEAFFGQGTRLTVV.

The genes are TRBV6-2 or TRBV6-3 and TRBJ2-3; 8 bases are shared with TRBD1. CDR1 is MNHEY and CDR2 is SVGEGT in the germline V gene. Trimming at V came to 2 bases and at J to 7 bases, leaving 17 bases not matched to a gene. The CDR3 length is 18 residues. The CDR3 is CASSYDGQGALYRNTQYF. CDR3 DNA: TGTGCCAGCAGTTACGATGGTCAGGGGGCATTGTATAGGAATACGCAGTATTTT.

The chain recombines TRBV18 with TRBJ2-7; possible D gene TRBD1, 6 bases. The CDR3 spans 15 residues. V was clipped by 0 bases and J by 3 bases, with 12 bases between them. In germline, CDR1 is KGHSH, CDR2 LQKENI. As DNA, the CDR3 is TGTGCCAGCTCACCACCAGGAATACAGGGCTACGAGCAGTACTTC. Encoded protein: CASSPPGIQGYEQYF.

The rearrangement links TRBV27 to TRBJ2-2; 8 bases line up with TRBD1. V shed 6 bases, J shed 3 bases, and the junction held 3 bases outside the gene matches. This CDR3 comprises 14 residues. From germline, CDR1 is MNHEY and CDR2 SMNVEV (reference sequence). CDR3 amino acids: CASSQGADTGELFF. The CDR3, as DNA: TGTGCCAGCAGCCAGGGGGCTGACACCGGGGAGCTGTTTTTT.

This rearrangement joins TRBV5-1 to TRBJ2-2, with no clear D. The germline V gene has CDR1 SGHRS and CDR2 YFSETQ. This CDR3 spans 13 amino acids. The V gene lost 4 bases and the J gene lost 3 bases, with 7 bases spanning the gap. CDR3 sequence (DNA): TGCGCCAGCAGCAAGCGAGACACCGGGGAGCTGTTTTTT. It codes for CASSKRDTGELFF.

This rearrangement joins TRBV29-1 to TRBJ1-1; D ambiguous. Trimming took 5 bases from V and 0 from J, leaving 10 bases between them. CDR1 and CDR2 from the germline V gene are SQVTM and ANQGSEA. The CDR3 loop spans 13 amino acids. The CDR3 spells CSVTRALNTEAFF. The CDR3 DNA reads TGCAGCGTTACGAGGGCCTTGAACACTGAAGCTTTCTTT.